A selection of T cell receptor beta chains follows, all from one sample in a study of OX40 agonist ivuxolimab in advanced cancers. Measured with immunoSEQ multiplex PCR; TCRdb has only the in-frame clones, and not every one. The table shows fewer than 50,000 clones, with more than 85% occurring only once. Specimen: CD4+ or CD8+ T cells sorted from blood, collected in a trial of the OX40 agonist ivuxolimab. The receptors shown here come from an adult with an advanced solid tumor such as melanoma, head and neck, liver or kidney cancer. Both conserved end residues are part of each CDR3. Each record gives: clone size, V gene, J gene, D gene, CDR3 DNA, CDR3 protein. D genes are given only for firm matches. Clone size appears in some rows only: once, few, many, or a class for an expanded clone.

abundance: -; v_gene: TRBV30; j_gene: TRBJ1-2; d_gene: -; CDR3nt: TGTGCCTGGAGACCCCCAGGGGTTGGCTACACCTTC; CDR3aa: CAWRPPGVGYTF
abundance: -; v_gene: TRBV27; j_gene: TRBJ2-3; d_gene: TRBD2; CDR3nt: TGTGCCAGCAGTTTACCAACGGGGGGAGTTGCAGATACGCAGTATTTT; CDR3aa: CASSLPTGGVADTQYF
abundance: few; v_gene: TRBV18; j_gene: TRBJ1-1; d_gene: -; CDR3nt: TGTGCCAGCTCACCACCGATCGGGAGGGTGAACACTGAAGCTTTCTTT; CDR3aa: CASSPPIGRVNTEAFF
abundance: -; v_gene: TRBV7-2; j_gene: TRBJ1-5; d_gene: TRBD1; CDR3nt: TGTGCCAGCACCCTGGACAGGGCATTCGGACAGCCCCAGCATTTT; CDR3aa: CASTLDRAFGQPQHF
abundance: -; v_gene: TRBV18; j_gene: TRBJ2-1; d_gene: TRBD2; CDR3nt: TGTGCCAGCTCACCACTGGAGCGGGAGGGCCGGAATGAGCAGTTCTTC; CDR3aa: CASSPLEREGRNEQFF
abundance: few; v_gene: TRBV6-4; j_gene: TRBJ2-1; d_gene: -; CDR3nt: TGTGCCAGCAGTCCTGACAGGAACCCAAGGTATGAGCAGTTCTTC; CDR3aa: CASSPDRNPRYEQFF
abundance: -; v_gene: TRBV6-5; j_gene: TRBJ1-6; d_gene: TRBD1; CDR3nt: TGTGCCAGCACTTCCCGGGACAGAAATTCACCCCTCCACTTT; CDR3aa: CASTSRDRNSPLHF
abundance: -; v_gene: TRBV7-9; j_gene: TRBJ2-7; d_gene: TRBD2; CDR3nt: TGTGCCAGCAGCTTAAGTAGGATGTCCCGACTAGCGGGAGGGTACGAGCAGTACTTC; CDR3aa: CASSLSRMSRLAGGYEQYF
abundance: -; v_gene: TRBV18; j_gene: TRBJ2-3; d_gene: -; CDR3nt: TGTGCCAGCTCACCCCCGGGAGAGATAGATACGCAGTATTTT; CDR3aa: CASSPPGEIDTQYF
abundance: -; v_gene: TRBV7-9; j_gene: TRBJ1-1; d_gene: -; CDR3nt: TGTGCCAGCAGCTTAGCAGGTCTCGGGAACACTGAAGCTTTCTTT; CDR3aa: CASSLAGLGNTEAFF
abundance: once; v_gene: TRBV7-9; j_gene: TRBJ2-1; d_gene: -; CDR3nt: TGTGCCAGCACCCCAACTGGGTTGCAGTTCTTC; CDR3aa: CASTPTGLQFF
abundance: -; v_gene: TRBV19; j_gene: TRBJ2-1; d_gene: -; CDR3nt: TGTGCCAGTAGCCTACTAGGTGAGCAGTTCTTC; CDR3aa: CASSLLGEQFF
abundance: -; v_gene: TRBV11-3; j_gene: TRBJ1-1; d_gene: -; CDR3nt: TGTGCCAGCAGCTTATACGGGGGAGGACGCACTGAAGCTTTCTTT; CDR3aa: CASSLYGGGRTEAFF
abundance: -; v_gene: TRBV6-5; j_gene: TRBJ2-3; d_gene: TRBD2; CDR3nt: TGTGCCAGCAGTTCCTCCGGCGGGGGAGATACGCAGTATTTT; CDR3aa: CASSSSGGGDTQYF
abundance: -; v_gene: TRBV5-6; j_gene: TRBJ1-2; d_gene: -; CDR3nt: TGTGCCAGCAGCTTACGGCCTATAATAACTAACTATGGCTACACCTTC; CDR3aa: CASSLRPIITNYGYTF
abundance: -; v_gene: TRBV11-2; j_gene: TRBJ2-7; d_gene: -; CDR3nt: TGTGCCAGCAGCTTAGCCCCGGACACCCTCTACGAGCAGTACTTC; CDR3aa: CASSLAPDTLYEQYF
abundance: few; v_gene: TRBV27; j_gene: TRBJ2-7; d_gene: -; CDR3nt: TGTGCCAGTCACAAGGAGGGGGCCTACGAGCAGTACTTC; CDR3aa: CASHKEGAYEQYF
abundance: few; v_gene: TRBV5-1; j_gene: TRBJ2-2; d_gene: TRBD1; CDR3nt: TGCGCCAGCAGCCTACGGACAGGGAACACCGGGGAGCTGTTTTTT; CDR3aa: CASSLRTGNTGELFF
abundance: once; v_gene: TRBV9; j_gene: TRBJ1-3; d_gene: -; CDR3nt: TGTGCCAGCAGCGTAGGTTGGGACCTCGGAAACACCATATATTTT; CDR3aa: CASSVGWDLGNTIYF
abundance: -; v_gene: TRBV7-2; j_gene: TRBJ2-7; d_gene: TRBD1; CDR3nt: TGTGCCAGCAGCTACGGACAGGGCTCCTACGAGCAGTACTTC; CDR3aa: CASSYGQGSYEQYF
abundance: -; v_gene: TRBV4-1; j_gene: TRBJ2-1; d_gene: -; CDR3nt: TGCGCCAGCAGCCAATCCGGAGGTGGGCAGTTCTTC; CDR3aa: CASSQSGGGQFF
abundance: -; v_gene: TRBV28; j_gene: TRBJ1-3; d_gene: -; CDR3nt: TGTGCCAGCACCCCACCCAACCCGGGAAACACCATATATTTT; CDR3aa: CASTPPNPGNTIYF
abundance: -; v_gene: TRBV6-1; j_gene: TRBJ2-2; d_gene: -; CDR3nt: TGTGCCAGCAGCAACCAGCGGATCACCGGGGAGCTGTTTTTT; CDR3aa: CASSNQRITGELFF
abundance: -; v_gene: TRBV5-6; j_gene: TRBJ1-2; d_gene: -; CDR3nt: TGTGCCAGCAGCCCTAGCACCTATGGCTACACCTTC; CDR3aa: CASSPSTYGYTF
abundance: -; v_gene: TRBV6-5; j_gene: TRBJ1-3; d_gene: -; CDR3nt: TGTGCCAGCAGTCCGGACGGCTTGCCGGGAAACACCATATATTTT; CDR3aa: CASSPDGLPGNTIYF
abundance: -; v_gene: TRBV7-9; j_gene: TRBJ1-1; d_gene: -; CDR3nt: TGTGCCAGCAGCCATGACCGGGTGAGCGCTTTCTTT; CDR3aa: CASSHDRVSAFF